The clone carrying this T cell receptor beta chain was picked up many times. The record originates from a study of regulatory T cells in long-lasting Graves disease. Described time point: newly diagnosed GD, antithyroid drugs for less than 3 months. Extracted RNA from PBMCs served as the source of the TCR library. It was by American Thyroid Association guidelines that Graves' disease was diagnosed. A roughly 9-milliliter sample of peripheral blood was drawn into EDTA tubes. The TCR beta library used iRepertoire HTBI primers with Arm-PCR amplification of CDR3. TCRdb reprocessed the multiplex PCR reads via MiXCR and lists one record per CDR3 protein. The table includes 400,000 to 450,000 distinct CDR3 sequences, under 15% detected once. The same sample was also studied in work on T cells in Graves' hyperthyroidism and ophthalmopathy.

The sample was peripheral blood mononuclear cells (PBMCs), taken at new diagnosis, from a patient treated with antithyroid drugs. The receptor was derived from a woman under 40 with Graves disease.

CDR3 nucleotides: TGTGCCAGCAGCTTAAGACAGGGGGCTAACTATGGCTACACCTTC. Amino acids: CASSLRQGANYGYTF. The gene calls are TRBV7-3 and TRBJ1-2; 9 bases match TRBD1. Germline V CDR1 and CDR2: SGHTA, FQGTGA. J gave up 0 bases and V 1 base, and 0 bases lay outside the gene matches. The CDR3 totals 15 residues.